This TCR delta chain was captured by sequencing in a study of gamma-delta chains in newborns, infants, children. Overall study: Microbial exposure reportedly drives polyclonal innate γδ T cell expansion after birth.

Concerning this clone itself: The identical CDR3 is also encoded by other nucleotide sequences in the sample.

The germline V gene has CDR1 GEAIGNYY and CDR2 EKD. This CDR3 comprises 18 residues. J lost 1 base, V lost 0 bases, and 5 bases had no gene match. TCRdb redid the clone calls on the reads with CATT. The table has about 15,000 delta-chain clones, approximately 7% seen once. This chain joins TRDV2 and TRDJ3, with 7 nucleotides matching TRDD3. This TCR was sampled from a child who was a newborn, infant or young child, either healthy, febrile or measles-vaccinated (not recorded which). The sequenced sample was blood. The CDR3 here is CACDTAGGTSWDTRQMFF. CDR3 nucleotide sequence: TGTGCCTGTGACACCGCTGGGGGTACGTCCTGGGACACCCGACAGATGTTTTTC.